The following is a TCR beta chain sequence with its context. An end of the junction differs from the germline gene, which may be a read error. The data are from a study of T cells in Graves' hyperthyroidism and ophthalmopathy. Those patients with uncontrolled infection, other autoimmune disease, pregnancy or lactation were excluded. The CDR3 is 15 residues long. Per germline, CDR1 LNHDA and CDR2 SQIVND (reference sequence). RNA transcripts gave rise to amplified TCR beta CDR3 regions. When the TCR CDR3 underwent first-round RT-PCR, the HTBI primer set was used. TCRdb independently ran MiXCR on the multiplex PCR reads; one entry per CDR3 protein. The sample yields 220,000 or so distinct CDR3 sequences, about 17% seen once.

The sequence derives from a woman aged 18-30 years with Graves' ophthalmopathy. The sample comprised blood. This chain uses TRBV19 with TRBJ2-6, with 7 bases lining up with TRBD1. This CDR3 reads CASSRDSSGADVLTF. In DNA form, the CDR3 reads TGTGCCAGTAGTAGGGACAGCTCTGGGGCCGACGTCCTGACTTTC.